This T cell receptor (beta chain) derives from a study of CD8 T cells in ankylosing spondylitis. Study-level findings and limits: Disease-linked clones displayed a CD8+ phenotype and appeared relatively rarely in peripheral blood. As reported, disease-linked clones showed significant enrichment in matched ankylosing spondylitis synovial fluid. What appeared characteristic of ankylosing spondylitis blood was a TCR beta motif of seven to nine highly homologous variants.

This clonotype was observed at least ten times. The antigen is undetermined. By quantitative 5'-RACE with molecular barcodes, the TCR beta libraries were made. Each CDR3 protein is one row after TCRdb ran MiXCR on the 5' RACE reads. The sample has around 890,000 distinct CDR3 sequences; roughly 10% are singletons. Germline CDR1 reads SGHRS; CDR2 reads YFSETQ. With 0 bases clipped from V and 2 bases from J, the junction kept 3 bases outside the gene matches. This CDR3 has 15 amino acids. This chain connects TRBV5-1 to TRBJ2-5; 8 bases line up with TRBD1. The specimen was blood, either unsorted or a sorted T cell fraction (not recorded which). The clonotype originates from a male donor with ankylosing spondylitis. The CDR3: CASSLGGTGQETQYF. Written as DNA, the CDR3 is TGCGCCAGCAGCTTGGGAGGGACAGGACAAGAGACCCAGTACTTC.